The 27 T cell receptor beta chains listed next were all sequenced from one sample in a study of a mutant IDH1 vaccine in newly diagnosed glioma (dated by TCRdb to the early 2020s). Receptors were amplified or captured by the immunoSEQ multiplex PCR assay. TCRdb obtained this table from immuneACCESS and retained in-frame rearrangements with V and J assigned. These tables miss some clones; where compared with another copy, unresolved V genes account for less than half of the shortfall, and the remainder is unexplained. For this sample the table gives about 94,000 clones, of which roughly 91% were detected only once. The ten largest account for roughly 0.81% of the sample. Their specific antigens are unknown. This specimen's time point label, interpreted: week 47, end of study. A 20-mer mutant IDH1 peptide at 300 micrograms in Montanide made up each vaccine dose, which was injected subcutaneously together with topical imiquimod.

The sequences come from PBMCs, collected from a glioma patient whose treatment included an IDH1 peptide vaccine. The source is a woman between 50 and 59 years old with glioma.

This clone was counted a single time. The chain uses TRBV9 and TRBJ2-1; no definite D call. Germline CDR1 is SGDLS and CDR2 is YYNGEE. V was shortened by 2 bases and J by 0 bases, with 12 bases between the two germline ends. The CDR3 is 16 amino acids. As DNA, the CDR3 is TGTGCCAGCAGCGTCCAGGCGGAGAGCTCCTACAATGAGCAGTTCTTC. Amino acid sequence: CASSVQAESSYNEQFF. Full variable domain (missing parts from reference TRBV9 and TRBJ2-1): DSGVTQTPKHLITATGQRVTLRCSPRSGDLSVYWYQQSLDQGLQFLIQYYNGEERAKGNILERFSAQQFPDLHSELNLSSLELGDSALYFCASSVQAESSYNEQFFGPGTRLTVL.

This clone was detected only once. The chain recombines TRBV5-6 with TRBJ2-7; 10 bases fit TRBD2. The CDR3 contains 15 residues. In germline, CDR1 is SGHDT, CDR2 YYEEEE. J was trimmed by 4 bases and V by 4 bases; bases with no gene match: 8. The CDR3 region is CASSPLAGEEYEQYF. The CDR3 nucleotides read TGTGCCAGCAGCCCCCTAGCGGGAGAGGAATACGAGCAGTACTTC.

The rearrangement links TRBV4-1 to TRBJ1-3, with D unclear. V was cut by 1 base and J by 0 bases, with 7 bases left in between. The CDR3 totals 15 residues. Germline lookup yields CDR1 MGHRA and CDR2 YSYEKL. DNA of the CDR3: TGCGCCAGCAGCCAAGTAATTAGCTCTGGAAACACCATATATTTT. Protein product: CASSQVISSGNTIYF.

The gene calls are TRBV19 and TRBJ1-2; possible D gene TRBD1, 5 bases. The V end lost 5 bases, the J end lost 5 bases, and 12 bases lay between the germline ends. CDR3 length: 13 residues. CDR1 LNHDA and CDR2 SQIVND come from the germline V gene (reference sequence). CDR3 protein: CASSDGAYYGYTF. The CDR3 region has the DNA TGTGCCAGTAGTGATGGGGCTTATTATGGCTACACCTTC.

The rearrangement uses TRBV27 and TRBJ2-5, with D tentatively TRBD1 (6 bases). The J call is in doubt because the DNA end fits TRBJ2-7 better. The CDR3 has 12 amino acids. Germline CDR1 is MNHEY and CDR2 is SMNVEV (reference sequence). CDR3 nucleotides: TGTGCCAGCAGCCGAGGGGACAACGAGCAGTACTTC. It specifies CASSRGDNEQYF.

CDR3 bases: TGTGCCAGCAGTAACGGGCTAGACCACAATGAGCAGTTCTTC. Its protein is CASSNGLDHNEQFF. The chain joins TRBV2 to TRBJ2-1; no clear D gene. Germline V gene lookup returns CDR1 SNHLY and CDR2 FYNNEI. V gave up 5 bases and J gave up 5 bases, with 13 bases separating them. The CDR3 loop spans 14 amino acids.

The V gene is TRBV5-1, the J gene TRBJ1-6, with D unclear. Looked up from germline, CDR1 is SGHRS and CDR2 is YFSETQ. The CDR3 has 16 amino acids. The V end was cut by 3 bases, the J end by 0 bases, with 10 bases between. This CDR3 is CASSSDGGSYNSPLHF. The CDR3 DNA reads TGCGCCAGCAGCTCGGACGGCGGCTCCTATAATTCACCCCTCCACTTT. Full variable domain (rest looked up from reference TRBV5-1 and TRBJ1-6): KAGVTQTPRYLIKTRGQQVTLSCSPISGHRSVSWYQQTPGQGLQFLFEYFSETQRNKGNFPGRFSGRQFSNSRSEMNVSTLELGDSALYLCASSSDGGSYNSPLHFGNGTRLTVT.

CDR3: CASSLNRETEAFF. Here the CDR3 DNA reads TGTGCCAGCAGCTTAAACAGGGAGACTGAAGCTTTCTTT. The chain employs TRBV11-2 and TRBJ1-1; D perhaps matches TRBD1 (6 bases). The V gene lost 2 bases and the J gene lost 5 bases, with 9 bases spanning the gap. CDR1 and CDR2 (germline): SGHAT, FQNNGV. CDR3 size: 13 residues.

The chain links TRBV29-1 to TRBJ2-7, with 12 bases matching TRBD2. The CDR3 loop spans 14 amino acids. Germline V gene sequence: CDR1 SQVTM, CDR2 ANQGSEA. With 5 bases clipped from V and 2 bases from J, the junction kept 4 bases outside the gene matches. The CDR3 loop reads CSVTGLAGTYEQYF. The CDR3 DNA sequence: TGCAGCGTTACAGGACTAGCGGGAACCTACGAGCAGTACTTC.

The rearrangement links TRBV5-3 to TRBJ2-7, with TRBD1 identical over 8 bases. TRBV5-3 is an ORF, and what it does is uncertain. This CDR3 has 15 residues. Trimming cost V 3 bases and J 0 bases; bases outside gene matches: 5. The CDR3 DNA follows: TGTGCCAGAAGCTCTCGACAGGGGAGCTCCTACGAGCAGTACTTC. The encoded protein is CARSSRQGSSYEQYF.

The chain links TRBV5-1 to TRBJ2-6, with 7 bases matching TRBD1. This CDR3 is built from 17 residues. Germline V gene data show CDR1 as SGHRS and CDR2 as YFSETQ. V gave up 0 bases and J gave up 0 bases; unmatched junction bases: 3. This chain's CDR3 is CASSLVGGSSGANVLTF. In nucleotides, the CDR3 is TGCGCCAGCAGCTTGGTAGGGGGCAGCTCTGGGGCCAACGTCCTGACTTTC.

The chain employs TRBV4-1 and TRBJ2-7; 7 bases match TRBD1. Germline assignment: CDR1 MGHRA and CDR2 YSYEKL. The J segment lost 2 bases and the V segment lost 1 base, leaving 5 bases of the junction unmatched. The CDR3 sequence is 15 residues long. CDR3 bases: TGCGCCAGCAGCCAAGGTTACAGGGGACCCTACGAGCAGTACTTC. It yields the protein CASSQGYRGPYEQYF.

The chain links TRBV6-5 to TRBJ1-3; D perhaps matches TRBD1 (6 bases). Trimming left V 5 bases short and J 0 bases short, with 11 bases between. The CDR3 is 15 amino acids. Germline V lookup: CDR1 MNHEY, CDR2 SVGAGI. CDR3 coding DNA: TGTGCCAGCAGTAAGACAGGTTACTCTGGAAACACCATATATTTT. Its protein product is CASSKTGYSGNTIYF.

This rearrangement joins TRBV29-1 to TRBJ2-1; possibly TRBD2 for D (7 bases). CDR3 length equals 15 residues. Trimming removed 4 bases at V and 9 bases at J, with 22 bases between. Germline V gives CDR1 SQVTM, CDR2 ANQGSEA. CDR3 protein: CSVAHSSGGNSEQFF. In DNA, the CDR3 is TGCAGCGTTGCACATTCATCGGGGGGCAATAGTGAGCAGTTCTTC.

On this clone: Germline is not matched at one junction end, which may reflect a read error. The V and J genes are TRBV4-1 and TRBJ2-1, with 8 bases matching TRBD1. The germline CDR1 and CDR2 sequences are MGHRA and YSYEKL. This CDR3 contains 17 residues. The CDR3 sequence is CASGQGYRGQGANEQFF. In DNA form, the CDR3 reads TGCGCCAGCGGCCAGGGATATCGAGGACAGGGCGCCAATGAGCAGTTCTTC.

The chain links TRBV5-1 to TRBJ1-2; 7 nucleotides line up with TRBD1. In germline, CDR1 is SGHRS, CDR2 YFSETQ. V lost 4 bases, J lost 2 bases, and 8 bases stayed unmatched. The CDR3 runs to 15 residues. The CDR3 loop is CASSKEGQRNYGYTF. Written as DNA, the CDR3 is TGCGCCAGCAGCAAAGAGGGACAGAGGAACTATGGCTACACCTTC.

This rearrangement joins TRBV5-1 to TRBJ1-1, with unresolved D. The CDR3 has 14 amino acids. Trimming took off 0 bases at V and 1 base at J, with 7 bases between the two ends. Germline loops: CDR1 SGHRS, CDR2 YFSETQ. The CDR3 DNA reads as TGCGCCAGCAGCTTGGTTCCAGGGAACACTGAAGCTTTCTTT. It translates to CASSLVPGNTEAFF.

The chain recombines TRBV2 with TRBJ2-1, with TRBD1 identical over 7 bases. There are 11 residues in the CDR3. Germline-derived CDR1 and CDR2 are SNHLY and FYNNEI. V was pared by 11 bases and J by 10 bases, with 8 bases of the junction left unmatched. The CDR3 DNA is TGTGCCGAGACAGGGTTCACGGAGCAGTTCTTC. Amino acid sequence: CAETGFTEQFF.

V and J are TRBV6-1 and TRBJ2-7; D might be TRBD1 (5 bases). The V end was cut by 8 bases, the J end by 3 bases, with 20 bases between. Germline CDR1 is MNHNS and CDR2 is SASEGT. This CDR3 has 15 amino acids. The CDR3 region is CASHPRVPPHYEQYF. The DNA for the CDR3 is TGTGCCAGCCACCCCAGGGTGCCTCCCCACTACGAGCAGTACTTC.

The V call is TRBV6-5, the J call TRBJ2-7; the D gene is possibly TRBD2 (6 bases). Per the germline V gene, CDR1 is MNHEY and CDR2 is SVGAGI. V was shortened by 5 bases and J by 2 bases, with 16 bases between the two germline ends. This CDR3 has 15 residues. CDR3 protein: CASSNRLGSPYEQYF. In DNA, the CDR3 is TGTGCCAGCAGTAATCGACTAGGGAGTCCCTACGAGCAGTACTTC.

The sample holds a few counts of this clone. The chain is built from TRBV5-1 and TRBJ2-3, with D unclear. Germline assignment: CDR1 SGHRS and CDR2 YFSETQ. V was shortened by 4 bases and J by 3 bases, with 9 bases between the two germline ends. This CDR3 is built from 13 residues. CDR3 residues: CASSRNPTDTQYF. The CDR3, as DNA: TGCGCCAGCAGCCGTAACCCGACAGATACGCAGTATTTT.

A few counts support this clone. The V call is TRBV9, the J call TRBJ2-7, with TRBD1 matching 7 bases. Germline CDR1 reads SGDLS; CDR2 reads YYNGEE. The CDR3 loop spans 12 amino acids. Germline trimming cut 3 bases from V and 6 bases from J; bases unmatched to any gene: 3. CDR3 protein: CASSGHRGEQYF. The DNA of the CDR3 is TGTGCCAGCAGCGGACACAGGGGCGAGCAGTACTTC.

The genes are TRBV2 and TRBJ2-1; 11 nucleotides align to TRBD2. V trimming: 5 bases; J trimming: 5 bases; junction bases outside the gene matches: 2. Germline CDR1 reads SNHLY; CDR2 reads FYNNEI. The CDR3 has 14 residues. The CDR3 here is CASSSSGGDNEQFF. CDR3 nucleotide sequence: TGTGCCAGCAGTAGTAGCGGGGGGGACAATGAGCAGTTCTTC.

The CDR3 nucleotides are TGTGCCAGCAGACCGGGACAGGGAAGGGACCAGTACTTC. Its protein product is CASRPGQGRDQYF. J is TRBJ2-5 and V is TRBV6-1; the match to TRBD1 covers 9 bases. Germline-derived CDR1 and CDR2 are MNHNS and SASEGT. The V and J ends lost 6 bases and 10 bases, in that order; junction bases with no gene match: 9. The CDR3 spans 13 residues.

This chain joins TRBV27 and TRBJ2-7; 12 bases line up with TRBD1. The CDR3 contains 16 residues. V was clipped by 3 bases and J by 0 bases; unmatched bases: 3. Germline loops: CDR1 MNHEY, CDR2 SMNVEV (reference sequence). The CDR3 loop reads CASSFGTGGSSYEQYF. The CDR3 DNA sequence: TGTGCCAGCAGTTTTGGGACAGGGGGCTCCTCCTACGAGCAGTACTTC.

The rearrangement uses TRBV4-1 and TRBJ2-7; the match to TRBD1 covers 9 bases. Germline CDR1 and CDR2: MGHRA and YSYEKL. The CDR3 has 15 amino acids. J was trimmed by 7 bases and V by 4 bases; bases with no gene match: 11. The CDR3 loop is CASSRLGTGRKEQYF. Here the CDR3 DNA reads TGCGCCAGCAGCCGCCTCGGGACAGGGCGTAAAGAGCAGTACTTC.

The genes are TRBV6-5 and TRBJ1-4, with D hard to call. V was trimmed by 0 bases and J by 8 bases, leaving 13 bases between them. CDR3 length: 15 amino acids. Germline V gene lookup returns CDR1 MNHEY and CDR2 SVGAGI. The CDR3 region has the DNA TGTGCCAGCAGTTACTCGGGCCCTTGGAGGGAAAAACTGTTTTTT. Amino acids: CASSYSGPWREKLFF.